This TCR beta chain emerged from a study of cytomegalovirus exposure and HLA in healthy donors. Study results and limitations: In a later analysis, first-cohort TCR clusters were found to tend to co-occur in the 130 or so validation repertoires.

The roughly 120-subject validation cohort, separate from the roughly 700-subject first cohort, included the donors. About this clone: Its antigen is still unknown.

This table comes from immunoSEQ multiplex PCR, and its TCRdb copy is limited to in-frame clones, with some not included. This sample has about 220,000 clones, with 75% to 95% found just once. The CDR3 runs 13 residues. The germline V gene has CDR1 MNHEY and CDR2 SVGAGI. The V end was cut by 7 bases, the J end by 6 bases, with 13 bases between. The chain couples TRBV6-5 to TRBJ1-5; tentative D call: TRBD1 (6 bases). This receptor was taken from a woman between 18 and 29 years old in good health and CMV-seronegative. The sequenced material came from PBMCs. CDR3 residues: CASTAQGGQPQHF. The CDR3 coding sequence is TGTGCCAGCACGGCCCAAGGGGGTCAGCCCCAGCATTTT.